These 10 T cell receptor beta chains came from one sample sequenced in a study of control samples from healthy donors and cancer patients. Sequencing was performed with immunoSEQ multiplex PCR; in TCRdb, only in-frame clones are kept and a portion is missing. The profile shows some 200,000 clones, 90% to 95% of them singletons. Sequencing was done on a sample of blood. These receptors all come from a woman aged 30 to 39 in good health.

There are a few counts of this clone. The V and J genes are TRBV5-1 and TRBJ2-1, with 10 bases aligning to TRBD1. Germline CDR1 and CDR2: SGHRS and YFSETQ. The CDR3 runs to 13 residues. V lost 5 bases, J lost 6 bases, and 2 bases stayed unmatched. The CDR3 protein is CASRRTGGNEQFF. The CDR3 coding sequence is TGCGCCAGCAGGAGGACAGGGGGCAATGAGCAGTTCTTC.

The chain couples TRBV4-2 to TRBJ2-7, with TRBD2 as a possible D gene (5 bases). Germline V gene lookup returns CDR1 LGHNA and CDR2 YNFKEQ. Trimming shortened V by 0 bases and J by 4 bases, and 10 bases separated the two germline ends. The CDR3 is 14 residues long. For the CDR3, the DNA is TGTGCCAGCAGCCAAGATCTCCGAGGGTACGAGCAGTACTTC. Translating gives CASSQDLRGYEQYF.

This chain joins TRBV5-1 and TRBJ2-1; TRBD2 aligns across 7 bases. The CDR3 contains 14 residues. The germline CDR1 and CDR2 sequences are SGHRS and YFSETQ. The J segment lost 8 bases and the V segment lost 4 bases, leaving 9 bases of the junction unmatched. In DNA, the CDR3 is TGCGCCAGCAGCCCCCGACTAGCTAATCATGAGCAGTTCTTC. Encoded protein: CASSPRLANHEQFF.

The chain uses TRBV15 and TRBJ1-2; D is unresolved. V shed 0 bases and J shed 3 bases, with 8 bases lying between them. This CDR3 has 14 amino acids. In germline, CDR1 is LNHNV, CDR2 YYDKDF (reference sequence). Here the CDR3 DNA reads TGTGCCACCAGCAGAGAGAAGGGAGACTATGGCTACACCTTC. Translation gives CATSREKGDYGYTF.

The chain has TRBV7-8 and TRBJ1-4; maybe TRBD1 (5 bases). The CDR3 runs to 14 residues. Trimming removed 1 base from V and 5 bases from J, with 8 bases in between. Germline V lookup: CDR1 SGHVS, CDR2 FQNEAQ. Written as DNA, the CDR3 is TGTGCCAGCAGCTTAGGGGGGGGGAATGAAAAACTGTTTTTT. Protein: CASSLGGGNEKLFF.

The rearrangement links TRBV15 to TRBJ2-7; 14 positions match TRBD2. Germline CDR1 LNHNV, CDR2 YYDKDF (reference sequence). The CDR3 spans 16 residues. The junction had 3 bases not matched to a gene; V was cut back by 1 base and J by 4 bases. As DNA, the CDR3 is TGTGCCACCAGCAGAGCCGGGACTAGCGGGAGATACGAGCAGTACTTC. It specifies CATSRAGTSGRYEQYF. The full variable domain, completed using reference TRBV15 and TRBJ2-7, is DAMVIQNPRYQVTQFGKPVTLSCSQTLNHNVMYWYQQKSSQAPKLLFHYYDKDFNNEADTPDNFQSRRPNTSFCFLDIRSPGLGDTAMYLCATSRAGTSGRYEQYFGPGTRLTVT.

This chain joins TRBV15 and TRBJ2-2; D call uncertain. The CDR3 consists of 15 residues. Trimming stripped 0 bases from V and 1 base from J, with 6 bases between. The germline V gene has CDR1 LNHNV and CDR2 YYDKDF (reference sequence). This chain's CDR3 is CATSREKGNTGELFF. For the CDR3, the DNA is TGTGCCACCAGCAGAGAGAAGGGGAACACCGGGGAGCTGTTTTTT.

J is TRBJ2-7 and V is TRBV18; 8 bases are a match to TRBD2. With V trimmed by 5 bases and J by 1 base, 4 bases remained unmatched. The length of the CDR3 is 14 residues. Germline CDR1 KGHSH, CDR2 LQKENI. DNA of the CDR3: TGTGCCAGCTCAGGGGCTAGCGGGTCCTACGAGCAGTACTTC. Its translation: CASSGASGSYEQYF.

The CDR3 protein is CASSEGWVDNYGYTF. Written as DNA, the CDR3 is TGTGCCAGCAGTGAAGGTTGGGTAGATAACTATGGCTACACCTTC. The genes are TRBV6-1 and TRBJ1-2; D gene ambiguous. The CDR3 is made up of 15 amino acids. CDR1 is MNHNS, CDR2 SASEGT, per germline. V was cut by 1 base and J by 1 base, with 10 bases left in between.

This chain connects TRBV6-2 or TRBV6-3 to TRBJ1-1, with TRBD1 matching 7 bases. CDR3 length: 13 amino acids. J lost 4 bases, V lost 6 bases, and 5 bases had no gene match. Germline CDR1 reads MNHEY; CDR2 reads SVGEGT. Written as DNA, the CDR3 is TGTGCCAGCAGCTCACAGGGGTTCACTGAAGCTTTCTTT. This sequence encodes CASSSQGFTEAFF.